The 17 T cell receptor beta chains listed next were all sequenced from one sample in a study of blood T cell repertoires in COVID-19. Sequenced by immunoSEQ multiplex PCR; TCRdb stores in-frame clones only, minus some. The sample has hundreds of thousands of clones, 80% to 90% seen once; the top ten hold over 2%. The sample consisted of PBMCs or T cells enriched from blood (not recorded which). The receptors come from a woman aged 18-29 years who had recovered from COVID-19.

J is TRBJ1-6 and V is TRBV28; the D gene is possibly TRBD1 (6 bases). The CDR3 extends over 15 amino acids. The V gene's germline CDR1 is MDHEN and CDR2 SYDVKM. V lost 3 bases to trimming and J lost 7 bases, with 13 bases between them. Here the CDR3 reads CASSLTTGSNSPLHF. The CDR3 DNA follows: TGTGCCAGCAGTTTGACTACAGGGTCAAATTCACCCCTCCACTTT. The full variable domain, in which reference TRBV28 and TRBJ1-6 provide the parts outside the CDR3, is DVKVTQSSRYLVKRTGEKVFLECVQDMDHENMFWYRQDPGLGLRLIYFSYDVKMKEKGDIPEGYSVSREKKERFSLILESASTNQTSMYLCASSLTTGSNSPLHFGNGTRLTVT.

This clone was found once. The V gene is TRBV29-1, the J gene TRBJ1-1; 9 bases agree with TRBD1. The CDR3 has 16 amino acids. Germline CDR1 is SQVTM and CDR2 is ANQGSEA. With 4 bases clipped from V and 1 base from J, the junction kept 10 bases outside the gene matches. The CDR3 DNA is TGCAGCGTTGTTGGGACAGGGTCCGGGAAGAACACTGAAGCTTTCTTT. It is translated as CSVVGTGSGKNTEAFF.

This clone was seen a single time. The rearrangement uses TRBV11-2 and TRBJ2-1; D call uncertain. V dropped 4 bases and J dropped 7 bases, with 8 bases sitting between them. This CDR3 contains 12 residues. Germline V gives CDR1 SGHAT, CDR2 FQNNGV. The CDR3 loop is CASSSSGNEQFF. In DNA, the CDR3 is TGTGCCAGCAGCTCCTCCGGGAATGAGCAGTTCTTC.

The chain couples TRBV7-2 to TRBJ2-3; 13 positions match TRBD2. The CDR3 length is 18 residues. Germline-derived CDR1 and CDR2 are SGHTA and FQGNSA. Trimming at V came to 3 bases and at J to 0 bases, leaving 6 bases not matched to a gene. The CDR3 spells CASSLTSGGSGSTDTQYF. The CDR3 DNA reads TGTGCCAGCAGCTTGACTAGCGGGGGGAGTGGTAGCACAGATACGCAGTATTTT.

This rearrangement joins TRBV5-1 to TRBJ2-7, with D possibly being TRBD1 (5 bases). Germline V gene sequence: CDR1 SGHRS, CDR2 YFSETQ. V was shortened by 5 bases and J by 0 bases, with 12 bases between the two germline ends. The CDR3 covers 14 residues. Here the CDR3 reads CASRPGLTSYEQYF. For the CDR3, the DNA is TGCGCCAGCAGGCCAGGGCTCACCTCCTACGAGCAGTACTTC. The whole variable domain, filled in from reference TRBV5-1 and TRBJ2-7, reads KAGVTQTPRYLIKTRGQQVTLSCSPISGHRSVSWYQQTPGQGLQFLFEYFSETQRNKGNFPGRFSGRQFSNSRSEMNVSTLELGDSALYLCASRPGLTSYEQYFGPGTRLTVT.

This clone was recorded a few times. The V and J genes are TRBV5-1 and TRBJ2-5; weak D call: TRBD1 (6 bases). This CDR3 has 16 amino acids. Trimming removed 0 bases at V and 0 bases at J, with 12 bases between. CDR1 and CDR2 (germline): SGHRS, YFSETQ. The CDR3 DNA is TGCGCCAGCAGCTTGGTAGGGGGTTCCTACCAAGAGACCCAGTACTTC. Translated: CASSLVGGSYQETQYF.

This chain connects TRBV5-1 to TRBJ2-5; 12 nucleotides align to TRBD2. The germline gives CDR1 SGHRS, CDR2 YFSETQ. Unmatched junction bases numbered 8, after V lost 0 bases and J lost 2 bases. CDR3 length equals 18 residues. The CDR3 DNA reads as TGCGCCAGCAGCTTGGTGCTAGCGGGGGGGCTTGGTCAAGAGACCCAGTACTTC. It yields the protein CASSLVLAGGLGQETQYF.

The chain recombines TRBV7-2 with TRBJ2-7; no clear D gene. Per the germline V gene, CDR1 is SGHTA and CDR2 is FQGNSA. This CDR3 is 14 amino acids long. V lost 5 bases, J lost 4 bases, and 15 bases lay in between. The CDR3 coding sequence is TGTGCCAGCAGCCTTAGTCTACTACCTTACGAGCAGTACTTC. It specifies CASSLSLLPYEQYF.

The count of this clone is one. This chain connects TRBV4-1 to TRBJ1-5; 9 bases line up with TRBD1. V lost 3 bases and J lost 4; bases outside the gene matches: 1. This CDR3 region has 14 residues. CDR1 is MGHRA, CDR2 YSYEKL, per germline. The chain's CDR3 is CASSHGQGNQPQHF. Written as DNA, the CDR3 is TGCGCCAGCAGCCACGGACAGGGGAATCAGCCCCAGCATTTT.

This clone is a singleton in its sample. The junction does not match germline at one end; this may be a read error. This chain uses TRBV12-3 or TRBV12-4 with TRBJ1-1; perhaps TRBD1 as D (6 bases). CDR3 size: 11 residues. CDR3 bases: TGTGCCAGCAGTTTATACAGGGATCTCACCTTT. Encoded protein: CASSLYRDLTF.

The chain has TRBV27 and TRBJ2-4, with a possible D match to TRBD1 (6 bases). V dropped 5 bases and J dropped 0 bases, with 8 bases sitting between them. The CDR3 is 14 residues long. The germline V gene has CDR1 MNHEY and CDR2 SMNVEV (reference sequence). The CDR3 loop reads CASSVQGAKNIQYF. The CDR3 region has the DNA TGTGCCAGCAGTGTACAGGGAGCCAAAAACATTCAGTACTTC.

The J gene is TRBJ2-7, the V gene TRBV9, with a tentative D call TRBD1 (5 bases). Between the trimmed V and J ends, which lost 5 bases and 6 bases, there was a span of 21 bases. Germline CDR1 and CDR2: SGDLS and YYNGEE. This CDR3 is 15 amino acids long. The CDR3 here is CASSQGKVRVGEQYF. CDR3 coding DNA: TGTGCCAGCAGTCAGGGAAAGGTCAGGGTGGGCGAGCAGTACTTC.

The gene calls are TRBV11-3 and TRBJ2-2; D remains ambiguous. The CDR3 is 14 amino acids. V lost 4 bases, J lost 0 bases, and 6 bases lay in between. Germline CDR1 and CDR2: SGHNT and YENEEA. CDR3 region: CASSYSSNTGELFF. The CDR3 coding sequence is TGTGCCAGCAGCTACTCCTCGAACACCGGGGAGCTGTTTTTT.

The chain links TRBV19 to TRBJ2-3; maybe TRBD2 (6 bases). CDR1 and CDR2 from the germline V gene are LNHDA and SQIVND (reference sequence). Deletions cut 1 base from V and 1 base from J, with 9 bases between. The CDR3 loop spans 15 amino acids. This CDR3 is CASSIGPGGTDTQYF. In DNA, the CDR3 is TGTGCCAGTAGTATAGGACCGGGAGGCACAGATACGCAGTATTTT.

This rearrangement joins TRBV4-2 to TRBJ1-5; TRBD1 matches at 7 bases. Germline V gene lookup returns CDR1 LGHNA and CDR2 YNFKEQ. The CDR3 consists of 14 residues. V lost 0 bases and J lost 6; bases outside the gene matches: 2. CDR3 DNA: TGTGCCAGCAGCCAAGAGACAGGGCCTCAGCCCCAGCATTTT. Translating gives CASSQETGPQPQHF.

The table lists this clone with a count of one. The chain has TRBV14 and TRBJ1-1; no reliable D call. Germline V lookup: CDR1 SGHDN, CDR2 FVKESK. The ends were cut back, 0 bases at V and 1 base at J, with 6 bases in the middle. This CDR3 is built from 14 residues. This CDR3 is CASSQDGANTEAFF. The CDR3 region has the DNA TGTGCCAGCAGCCAAGATGGAGCGAACACTGAAGCTTTCTTT.

Only a few counts were recorded for this clone. The V and J genes are TRBV9 and TRBJ2-2; 11 bases map to TRBD2. There are 16 residues in the CDR3. Germline CDR1 and CDR2: SGDLS and YYNGEE. V shed 1 base and J 2 bases; nucleotides not matched to a gene: 1. CDR3 in DNA: TGTGCCAGCAGCGTACTAGCGGGGGGTAACACCGGGGAGCTGTTTTTT. It encodes CASSVLAGGNTGELFF.